What follows are 24 T cell receptor beta chains derived from one specimen sequenced in a study of Ad26.COV2.S vaccination and SARS-CoV-2 variants. Treatment described: some 20 received Ad26.COV2.S at low or high dose, single or two shots; about 5 received placebo; per-sample allocation not given. The samples were gathered on day 63 after the first injection of vaccine or placebo. Clones were sequenced by immunoSEQ multiplex PCR, and TCRdb holds only the in-frame ones, with some missing. The repertoire holds roughly 250,000 clones, with 87% as singletons. Sequenced here: peripheral blood, sampled in a trial of Ad26.COV2.S vaccine versus placebo. The receptors originated from a person between 18 and 60 years old who received the Ad26.COV2.S COVID-19 vaccine or a placebo.

The chain uses TRBV9 and TRBJ2-1, with 7 nucleotides matching TRBD2. Germline V CDR1 and CDR2: SGDLS, YYNGEE. V dropped 0 bases and J dropped 9; count of bases not matched to a gene: 6. This CDR3 is built from 14 residues. Here the CDR3 DNA reads TGTGCCAGCAGCGTAGGGACCACGGGGGGTGAGCAGTTCTTC. Amino acids: CASSVGTTGGEQFF.

This clone was observed once. Other DNA sequences within the sample encode an identical CDR3. CDR3 amino acids: CASSQEGGQPQHF. The CDR3, as DNA: TGCGCCAGCAGCCAAGAAGGAGGGCAGCCCCAGCATTTT. This chain links TRBV4-3 with TRBJ1-5; D is uncertain. CDR3 length: 13 amino acids. Germline assignment: CDR1 LGHNA and CDR2 YSLEER. Trimming took 0 bases from V and 7 from J, leaving 7 bases between them.

The V and J genes are TRBV15 and TRBJ2-5, with D possibly being TRBD1 (5 bases). Germline lookup yields CDR1 LNHNV and CDR2 YYDKDF (reference sequence). The CDR3 length is 14 residues. Trimming took 11 bases from V and 1 from J, leaving 17 bases between them. The CDR3 sequence is CASSAAGPQETQYF. In nucleotides, the CDR3 is TGTGCCTCATCGGCGGCAGGGCCCCAAGAGACCCAGTACTTC.

The V gene is TRBV9, the J gene TRBJ2-1; D possibly corresponds to TRBD2 (6 bases). The CDR3 covers 15 residues. Per the germline V gene, CDR1 is SGDLS and CDR2 is YYNGEE. Trimming took off 5 bases at V and 0 bases at J, with 12 bases between the two ends. The CDR3 protein is CASSASASSYNEQFF. The CDR3 DNA sequence: TGTGCCAGCAGTGCTAGCGCAAGCTCCTACAATGAGCAGTTCTTC.

DNA for the CDR3: TGCAGTGCTAGAGTAGTGGAGACCCAGTACTTC. This translates into CSARVVETQYF. The genes are TRBV20-1 and TRBJ2-5; D remains unclear. The germline CDR1 and CDR2 sequences are DFQATT and SNEGSKA (reference sequence). V lost 1 base and J 5 bases, leaving 5 bases between the germline ends. This CDR3 contains 11 residues.

This chain links TRBV27 with TRBJ2-3; the match to TRBD2 covers 14 bases. The J segment lost 1 base and the V segment lost 5 bases, leaving 11 bases of the junction unmatched. The CDR3 has 19 residues. The V gene's germline CDR1 is MNHEY and CDR2 SMNVEV (reference sequence). CDR3 sequence (DNA): TGTGCCAGCAGTCGGTTGACTAGCGGGGGGGCGGGGGGCACAGATACGCAGTATTTT. This translates into CASSRLTSGGAGGTDTQYF.

The chain carries TRBV5-5 and TRBJ2-7, with D perhaps given as TRBD1 or TRBD2 (5 bases each). Germline V gene lookup returns CDR1 SGHKS and CDR2 YYEKEE (reference sequence). The CDR3 is 14 amino acids. V shed 5 bases and J shed 1 base, with 13 bases lying between them. This CDR3 is CASRPRDGSYEQYF. As DNA, the CDR3 is TGTGCCAGCAGACCACGGGACGGGTCCTACGAGCAGTACTTC.

This chain uses TRBV30 with TRBJ1-2, with a weak D call TRBD1 (5 bases). Per the germline V gene, CDR1 is GTSNPN and CDR2 is SVGIG (reference sequence). This CDR3 is built from 13 residues. The V end was cut by 0 bases, the J end by 8 bases, with 13 bases between. CDR3 protein: CAWSVDSFGGYTF. CDR3 coding DNA: TGTGCCTGGAGTGTAGACAGCTTTGGGGGCTACACCTTC.

The gene calls are TRBV9 and TRBJ2-5, with D perhaps matching TRBD1 or TRBD2 (6 bases each). Germline CDR1 and CDR2: SGDLS and YYNGEE. Trimming took off 0 bases at V and 5 bases at J, with 14 bases between the two ends. CDR3 size: 15 residues. The CDR3 sequence is CASSVDVGGRETQYF. The CDR3 nucleotides read TGTGCCAGCAGCGTAGACGTCGGGGGCCGGGAGACCCAGTACTTC.

The chain employs TRBV5-6 and TRBJ2-7, with D unclear. Germline-derived CDR1 and CDR2 are SGHDT and YYEEEE. The CDR3 has 12 residues. Trimming took off 3 bases at V and 4 bases at J, with 8 bases between the two ends. In DNA, the CDR3 is TGTGCCAGCAGCTCCAAACGATACGAGCAGTACTTC. The encoded protein is CASSSKRYEQYF.

This chain uses TRBV21-1 with TRBJ2-7. TRBV21-1 is an annotated pseudogene. The CDR3 length is 10 residues. The DNA of the CDR3 is TGTGCCAGCAGCTCCTACGAGCAGTACGTC. This encodes CASSSYEQYV.

This clone showed up just a few times. The chain couples TRBV19 to TRBJ1-2, with TRBD1 as a possible D gene (6 bases). Trimming took off 3 bases at V and 1 base at J, with 12 bases between the two ends. This CDR3 is built from 15 residues. Looked up from germline, CDR1 is LNHDA and CDR2 is SQIVND (reference sequence). CDR3 protein: CASSIPGGHNYGYTF. The DNA for the CDR3 is TGTGCCAGTAGTATCCCCGGGGGGCATAACTATGGCTACACCTTC.

This clone was seen ten or more times. V gene TRBV19 combines with J gene TRBJ2-3; TRBD1 matches at 7 bases. Germline V gene lookup returns CDR1 LNHDA and CDR2 SQIVND (reference sequence). This CDR3 has 15 residues. V was pared by 10 bases and J by 0 bases, with 10 bases of the junction left unmatched. CDR3 in amino acids: CATNLGGHSTDTQYF. The DNA for the CDR3 is TGTGCCACAAATCTAGGGGGCCATAGCACAGATACGCAGTATTTT.

V and J are TRBV2 and TRBJ2-6; 9 nucleotides agree with TRBD2. Germline V gene lookup returns CDR1 SNHLY and CDR2 FYNNEI. Unmatched junction bases numbered 6, after V lost 2 bases and J lost 1 base. The CDR3 totals 18 residues. CDR3: CASSESVAGASGANVLTF. CDR3 sequence (DNA): TGTGCCAGCAGTGAATCAGTAGCGGGAGCATCTGGGGCCAACGTCCTGACTTTC.

The CDR3 sequence is CAWSPGQGTDTQYF. Here the CDR3 DNA reads TGTGCCTGGAGCCCTGGACAGGGCACAGATACGCAGTATTTT. The chain recombines TRBV30 with TRBJ2-3, with TRBD1 identical over 7 bases. The V segment lost 3 bases and the J segment 1 base; nucleotides outside the gene matches: 4. CDR3 length: 14 amino acids. Germline V gene sequence: CDR1 GTSNPN, CDR2 SVGIG (reference sequence).

This rearrangement joins TRBV6-2 or TRBV6-3 to TRBJ2-1; 10 nucleotides align to TRBD2. V trimming: 6 bases; J trimming: 2 bases; junction bases outside the gene matches: 4. Germline assignment: CDR1 MNHEY and CDR2 SVGEGT. This CDR3 spans 15 amino acids. CDR3 amino acids: CASRPSGSTYNEQFF. The CDR3 nucleotides are TGTGCCAGCAGACCTAGCGGGAGTACCTACAATGAGCAGTTCTTC.

The gene calls are TRBV19 and TRBJ2-2; D perhaps matches TRBD2 (6 bases). Trimming cost V 8 bases and J 4 bases, with 17 bases left between them. The length of the CDR3 is 15 residues. Germline V gene lookup returns CDR1 LNHDA and CDR2 SQIVND (reference sequence). Here the CDR3 DNA reads TGTGCCAGTGGCTACCGGGCGCGGGGCACCGGGGAGCTGTTTTTT. This codes for CASGYRARGTGELFF.

This chain connects TRBV4-3 to TRBJ1-2, with D perhaps TRBD1 (5 bases). Trimming shortened V by 0 bases and J by 0 bases, and 14 bases separated the two germline ends. The CDR3 totals 17 residues. Looked up from germline, CDR1 is LGHNA and CDR2 is YSLEER. In nucleotides, the CDR3 is TGCGCCAGCAGCCAAGATGACCCCAGGGAAGCTAACTATGGCTACACCTTC. Translation: CASSQDDPREANYGYTF.

The gene calls are TRBV7-2 and TRBJ1-2, with 9 bases identical to TRBD1. With V trimmed by 5 bases and J by 13 bases, 11 bases remained unmatched. The germline V gene encodes CDR1 SGHTA and CDR2 FQGNSA. The CDR3 contains 13 residues. This CDR3 is CASSRRDRALSTF. CDR3 DNA sequence: TGTGCCAGCAGCAGACGGGACAGGGCCCTCAGCACCTTC.

This clone was recorded once. The CDR3 sequence: CASTPDRGKDTQYF. DNA for the CDR3: TGCGCCAGCACCCCGGACAGGGGGAAAGATACGCAGTATTTT. This chain uses TRBV4-1 with TRBJ2-3; 10 bases are a match to TRBD1. Looked up from germline, CDR1 is MGHRA and CDR2 is YSYEKL. The length of the CDR3 is 14 residues. The ends lost 7 bases at V and 5 bases at J; junction bases unmatched: 6.

This clone was seen a handful of times. The genes are TRBV9 and TRBJ1-4, with TRBD1 matching over 7 bases. This CDR3 has 14 amino acids. Looked up from germline, CDR1 is SGDLS and CDR2 is YYNGEE. Trimming cost V 4 bases and J 8 bases; bases outside gene matches: 8. CDR3 in amino acids: CASSLGTVGEKLFF. CDR3 coding DNA: TGTGCCAGCAGCCTAGGGACAGTAGGGGAAAAACTGTTTTTT.

This chain links TRBV6-2 or TRBV6-3 with TRBJ2-7; 8 bases match TRBD1. There are 16 residues in the CDR3. Germline V gene sequence: CDR1 MNHEY, CDR2 SVGEGT. Trimming cost V 5 bases and J 1 base; bases outside gene matches: 10. CDR3 sequence (DNA): TGTGCCAGCAGTGACGGGACAGGTAAAACTTCCTACGAGCAGTACGTC. Its translation: CASSDGTGKTSYEQYV.

This chain joins TRBV30 and TRBJ1-2; TRBD1 might be the D (5 bases). CDR3 length: 13 residues. Between the trimmed V and J ends, which lost 3 bases and 6 bases, there was a span of 14 bases. The V gene's germline CDR1 is GTSNPN and CDR2 SVGIG (reference sequence). The CDR3 is CAWSLTVPHGYTF. CDR3 bases: TGTGCCTGGAGCTTGACAGTCCCTCATGGCTACACCTTC.

The chain links TRBV29-1 to TRBJ2-3; possible D gene TRBD2, 5 bases. The ends were cut back, 7 bases at V and 4 bases at J, with 6 bases in the middle. The CDR3 totals 10 residues. The germline gives CDR1 SQVTM, CDR2 ANQGSEA. The CDR3: CSAGADTQYF. CDR3 in DNA: TGCAGCGCCGGGGCAGATACGCAGTATTTT.